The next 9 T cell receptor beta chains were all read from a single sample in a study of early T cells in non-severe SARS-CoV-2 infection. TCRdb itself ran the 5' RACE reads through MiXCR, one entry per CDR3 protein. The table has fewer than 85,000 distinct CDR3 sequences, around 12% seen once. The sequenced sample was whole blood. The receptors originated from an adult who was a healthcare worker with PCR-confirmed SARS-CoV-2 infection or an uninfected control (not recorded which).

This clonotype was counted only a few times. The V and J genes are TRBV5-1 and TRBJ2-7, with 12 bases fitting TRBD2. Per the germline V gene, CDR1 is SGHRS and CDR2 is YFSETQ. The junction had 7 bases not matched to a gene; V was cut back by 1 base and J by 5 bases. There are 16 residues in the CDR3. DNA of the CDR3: TGCGCCAGCAGCTTGACCCTAGCGGGAGGGCCGAACGAGCAGTACTTC. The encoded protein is CASSLTLAGGPNEQYF.

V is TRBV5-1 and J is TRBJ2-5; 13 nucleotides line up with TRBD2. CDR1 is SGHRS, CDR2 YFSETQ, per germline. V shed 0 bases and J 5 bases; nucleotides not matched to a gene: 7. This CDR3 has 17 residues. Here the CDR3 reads CASSLAFETSGRETQYF. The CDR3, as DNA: TGCGCCAGCAGCTTGGCCTTTGAGACTAGCGGGAGGGAGACCCAGTACTTC.

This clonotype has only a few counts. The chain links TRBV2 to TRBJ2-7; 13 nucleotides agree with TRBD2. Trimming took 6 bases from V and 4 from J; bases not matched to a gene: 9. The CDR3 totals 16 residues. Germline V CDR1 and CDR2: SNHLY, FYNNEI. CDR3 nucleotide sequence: TGTGCCAGCAGACCGTGGACTAGCGGGAGAGATTACGAGCAGTACTTC. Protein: CASRPWTSGRDYEQYF. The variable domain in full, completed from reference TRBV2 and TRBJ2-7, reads EPEVTQTPSHQVTQMGQEVILRCVPISNHLYFYWYRQILGQKVEFLVSFYNNEISEKSEIFDDQFSVERPDGSNFTLKIRSTKLEDSAMYFCASRPWTSGRDYEQYFGPGTRLTVT.

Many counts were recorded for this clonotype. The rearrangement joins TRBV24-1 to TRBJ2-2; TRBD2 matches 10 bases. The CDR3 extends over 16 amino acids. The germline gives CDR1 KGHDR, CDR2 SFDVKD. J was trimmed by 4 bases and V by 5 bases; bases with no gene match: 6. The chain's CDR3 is CATSGRLAGSTGELFF. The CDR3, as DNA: TGTGCCACCAGTGGCAGACTAGCGGGTAGCACCGGGGAGCTGTTTTTT.

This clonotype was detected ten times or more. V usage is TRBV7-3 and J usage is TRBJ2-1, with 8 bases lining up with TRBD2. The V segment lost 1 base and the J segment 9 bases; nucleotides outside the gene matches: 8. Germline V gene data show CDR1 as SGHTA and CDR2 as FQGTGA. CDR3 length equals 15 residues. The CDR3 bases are TGTGCCAGCAGCTTAAATCCGGGGGGGCTTGGTGAGCAGTTCTTC. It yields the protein CASSLNPGGLGEQFF.

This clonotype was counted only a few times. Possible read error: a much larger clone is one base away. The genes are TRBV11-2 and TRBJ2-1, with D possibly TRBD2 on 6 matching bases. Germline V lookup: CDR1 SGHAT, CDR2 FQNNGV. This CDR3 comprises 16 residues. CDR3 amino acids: CVSSLFITSITNEQFF. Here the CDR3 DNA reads TGTGTCAGCAGCTTATTCATCACTAGCATCACCAATGAGCAGTTCTTC.

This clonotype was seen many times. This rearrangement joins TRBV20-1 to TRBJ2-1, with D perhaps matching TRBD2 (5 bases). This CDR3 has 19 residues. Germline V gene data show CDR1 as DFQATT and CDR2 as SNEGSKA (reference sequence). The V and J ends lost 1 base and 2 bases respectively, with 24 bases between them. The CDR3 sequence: CSARGPRRSGVTPYNEQFF. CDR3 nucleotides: TGCAGTGCTAGAGGCCCAAGGAGGTCCGGCGTAACTCCCTACAATGAGCAGTTCTTC.

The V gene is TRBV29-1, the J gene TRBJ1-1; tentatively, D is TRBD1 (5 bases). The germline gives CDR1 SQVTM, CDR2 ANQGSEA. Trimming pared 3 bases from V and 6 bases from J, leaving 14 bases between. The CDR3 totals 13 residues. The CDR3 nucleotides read TGCAGCGTTGATAGGCAGGGTATATCTGAAGCTTTCTTT. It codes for CSVDRQGISEAFF.

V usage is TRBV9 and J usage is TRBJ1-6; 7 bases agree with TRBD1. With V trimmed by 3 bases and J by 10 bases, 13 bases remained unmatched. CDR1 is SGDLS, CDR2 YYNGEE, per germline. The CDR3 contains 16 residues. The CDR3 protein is CASSARATGERSPLHF. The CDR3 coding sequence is TGTGCCAGCAGCGCCCGTGCCACAGGGGAAAGGTCACCCCTCCACTTT.